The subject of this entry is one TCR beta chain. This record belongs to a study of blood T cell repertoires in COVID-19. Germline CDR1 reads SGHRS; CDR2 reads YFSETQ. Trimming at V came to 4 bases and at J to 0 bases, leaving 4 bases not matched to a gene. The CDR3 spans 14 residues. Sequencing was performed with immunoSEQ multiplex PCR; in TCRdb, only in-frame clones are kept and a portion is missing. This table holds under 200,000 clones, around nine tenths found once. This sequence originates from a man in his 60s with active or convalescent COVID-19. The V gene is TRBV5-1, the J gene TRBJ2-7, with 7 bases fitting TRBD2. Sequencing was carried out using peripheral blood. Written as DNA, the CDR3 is TGCGCCAGCAGCGGGGGGGGGAGCTCCTACGAGCAGTACTTC. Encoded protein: CASSGGGSSYEQYF.